Included here is one T cell receptor (beta chain) sequence, with context. The antigen is undetermined. The data derive from a study of post-analysis software for immune sequencing data. Study-level findings and limits: Controls significantly exceeded multiple sclerosis patients in normalized Chao1 diversity. Patients carried four or five TRBV segments more frequently than controls did, and TRBV5-6, TRBV5-1 and TRBV20-1 were among them. Same-batch preparations were strongly co-clustered by F measure.

The authors incorporated unique molecular identifiers into the TCR beta cDNA libraries. The source material, roughly 0.85 to 10 million T cells, gave rise to 500,000 or so cDNA molecules. TCRdb re-called the PCR reads with MiXCR, one entry per CDR3 protein. The sample carries about 210,000 distinct CDR3 sequences, 25% to 30% recorded once. The CDR3 has 15 residues. J gave up 10 bases and V 6 bases, and 14 bases lay outside the gene matches. The receptor was isolated from a girl between 2 and 17 years old with multiple sclerosis. This rearrangement joins TRBV12-3 or TRBV12-4 to TRBJ2-1; TRBD2 matches 8 bases. Source material: blood. The CDR3 DNA reads as TGTGCCAGCAGCCACCCGGGACTAGGGGATCTGGAGCAGTTCTTC. This translates into CASSHPGLGDLEQFF.